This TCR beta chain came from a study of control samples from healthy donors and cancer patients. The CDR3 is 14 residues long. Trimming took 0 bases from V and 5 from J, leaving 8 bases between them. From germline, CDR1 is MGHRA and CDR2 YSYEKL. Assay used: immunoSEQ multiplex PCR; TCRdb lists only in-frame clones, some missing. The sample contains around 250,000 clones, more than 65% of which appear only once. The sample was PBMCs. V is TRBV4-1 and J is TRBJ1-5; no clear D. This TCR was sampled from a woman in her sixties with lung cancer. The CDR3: CASSQEQGDQPQHF. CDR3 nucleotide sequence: TGCGCCAGCAGCCAAGAACAAGGAGATCAGCCCCAGCATTTT.